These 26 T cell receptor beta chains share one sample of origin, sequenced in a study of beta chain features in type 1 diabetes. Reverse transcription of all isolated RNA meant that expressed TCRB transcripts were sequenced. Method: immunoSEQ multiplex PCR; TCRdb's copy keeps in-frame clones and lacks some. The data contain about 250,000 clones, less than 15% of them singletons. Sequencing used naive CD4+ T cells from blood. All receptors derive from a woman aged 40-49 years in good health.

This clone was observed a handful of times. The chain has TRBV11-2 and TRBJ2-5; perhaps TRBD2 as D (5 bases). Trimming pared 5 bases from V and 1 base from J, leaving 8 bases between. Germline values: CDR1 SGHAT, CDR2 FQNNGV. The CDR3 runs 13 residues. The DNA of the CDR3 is TGTGCCAGCAGCCCCAGCGGCCAAGAGACCCAGTACTTC. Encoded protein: CASSPSGQETQYF.

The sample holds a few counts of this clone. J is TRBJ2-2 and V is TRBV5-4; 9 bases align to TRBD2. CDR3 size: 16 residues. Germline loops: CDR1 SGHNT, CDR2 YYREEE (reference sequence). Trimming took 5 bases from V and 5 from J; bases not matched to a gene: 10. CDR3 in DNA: TGTGCCAGCAGTCCTTCGGGACTAGCTAGGACCGGGGAGCTGTTTTTT. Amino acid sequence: CASSPSGLARTGELFF. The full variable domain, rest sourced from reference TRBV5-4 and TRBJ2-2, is ETGVTQSPTHLIKTRGQQVTLRCSSQSGHNTVSWYQQALGQGPQFIFQYYREEENGRGNFPPRFSGLQFPNYSSELNVNALELDDSALYLCASSPSGLARTGELFFGEGSRLTVL.

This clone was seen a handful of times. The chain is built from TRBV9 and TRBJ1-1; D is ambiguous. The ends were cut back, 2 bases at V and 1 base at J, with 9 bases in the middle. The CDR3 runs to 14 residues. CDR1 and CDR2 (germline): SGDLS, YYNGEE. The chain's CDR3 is CASSVGKQNTEAFF. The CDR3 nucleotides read TGTGCCAGCAGCGTCGGGAAGCAGAACACTGAAGCTTTCTTT.

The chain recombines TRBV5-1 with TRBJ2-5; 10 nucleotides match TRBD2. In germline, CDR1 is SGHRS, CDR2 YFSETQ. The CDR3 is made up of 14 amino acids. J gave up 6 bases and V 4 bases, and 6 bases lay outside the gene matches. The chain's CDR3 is CASSTGTSVQTQYF. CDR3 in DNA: TGCGCCAGCAGCACCGGGACTAGCGTGCAGACCCAGTACTTC.

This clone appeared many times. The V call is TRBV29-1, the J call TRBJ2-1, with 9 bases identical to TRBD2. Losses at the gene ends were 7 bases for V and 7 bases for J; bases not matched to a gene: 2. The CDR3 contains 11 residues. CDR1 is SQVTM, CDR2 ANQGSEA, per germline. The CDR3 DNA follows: TGCAGCGCTGGACTAGCGAATGAGCAGTTCTTC. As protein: CSAGLANEQFF.

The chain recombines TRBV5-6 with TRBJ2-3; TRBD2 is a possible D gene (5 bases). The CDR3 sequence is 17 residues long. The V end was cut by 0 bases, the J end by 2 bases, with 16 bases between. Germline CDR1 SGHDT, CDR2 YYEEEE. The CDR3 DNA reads TGTGCCAGCAGCTTGGGAATAGCGAATTACTACACAGATACGCAGTATTTT. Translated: CASSLGIANYYTDTQYF.

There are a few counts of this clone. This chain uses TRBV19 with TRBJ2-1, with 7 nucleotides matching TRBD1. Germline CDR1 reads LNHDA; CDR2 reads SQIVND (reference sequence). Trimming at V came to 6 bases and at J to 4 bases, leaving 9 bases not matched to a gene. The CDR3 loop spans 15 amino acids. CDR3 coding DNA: TGTGCCAGTAGGAGGGGGCAGGTACATTACAATGAGCAGTTCTTC. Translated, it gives CASRRGQVHYNEQFF. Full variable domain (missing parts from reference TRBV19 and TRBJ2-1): DGGITQSPKYLFRKEGQNVTLSCEQNLNHDAMYWYRQDPGQGLRLIYYSQIVNDFQKGDIAEGYSVSREKKESFPLTVTSAQKNPTAFYLCASRRGQVHYNEQFFGPGTRLTVL.

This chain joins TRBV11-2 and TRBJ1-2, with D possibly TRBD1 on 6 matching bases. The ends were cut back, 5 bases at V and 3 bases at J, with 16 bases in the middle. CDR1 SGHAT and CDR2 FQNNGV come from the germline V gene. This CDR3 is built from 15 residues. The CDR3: CASSHTGRRDYGYTF. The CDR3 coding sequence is TGTGCCAGCAGCCACACAGGGCGACGGGACTATGGCTACACCTTC.

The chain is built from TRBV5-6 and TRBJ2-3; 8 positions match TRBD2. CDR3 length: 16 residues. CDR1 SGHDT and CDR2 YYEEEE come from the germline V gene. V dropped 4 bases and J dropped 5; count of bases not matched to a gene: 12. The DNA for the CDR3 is TGTGCCAGCAGCGCCCTCCGAGCGGGGGATTTAGATACGCAGTATTTT. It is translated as CASSALRAGDLDTQYF.

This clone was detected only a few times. The CDR3 nucleotides are TGTGCCAGCAGCGTAACGGATTTGGGGCTATCCAATGAGCAGTTCTTC. This sequence encodes CASSVTDLGLSNEQFF. This chain uses TRBV9 with TRBJ2-1; possibly TRBD1 for D (5 bases). V was shortened by 1 base and J by 6 bases, with 17 bases between the two germline ends. The germline V gene has CDR1 SGDLS and CDR2 YYNGEE. The CDR3 sequence is 16 residues long.

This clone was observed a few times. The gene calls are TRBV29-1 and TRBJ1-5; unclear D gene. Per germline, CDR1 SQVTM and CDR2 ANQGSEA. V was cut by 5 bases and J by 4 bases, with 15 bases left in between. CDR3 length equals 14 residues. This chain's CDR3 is CSVSTAGKNQPQHF. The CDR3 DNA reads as TGCAGCGTTAGTACCGCGGGGAAAAATCAGCCCCAGCATTTT.

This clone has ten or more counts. In DNA form, the CDR3 reads TGTGCCAGCAGTGCGATCAGCGGGGGGGGCACAGATACGCAGTATTTT. Protein: CASSAISGGGTDTQYF. The V gene is TRBV2, the J gene TRBJ2-3; 10 nucleotides agree with TRBD2. Losses at the gene ends were 4 bases for V and 1 base for J; bases not matched to a gene: 5. CDR3 length: 16 residues. Germline V gene sequence: CDR1 SNHLY, CDR2 FYNNEI.

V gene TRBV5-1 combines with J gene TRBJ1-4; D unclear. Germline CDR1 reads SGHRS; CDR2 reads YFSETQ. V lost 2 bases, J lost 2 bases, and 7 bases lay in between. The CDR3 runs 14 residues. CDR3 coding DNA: TGCGCCAGCAGCTTACTGCCGACTAATGAAAAACTGTTTTTT. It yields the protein CASSLLPTNEKLFF. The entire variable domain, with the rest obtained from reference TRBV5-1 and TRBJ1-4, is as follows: KAGVTQTPRYLIKTRGQQVTLSCSPISGHRSVSWYQQTPGQGLQFLFEYFSETQRNKGNFPGRFSGRQFSNSRSEMNVSTLELGDSALYLCASSLLPTNEKLFFGSGTQLSVL.

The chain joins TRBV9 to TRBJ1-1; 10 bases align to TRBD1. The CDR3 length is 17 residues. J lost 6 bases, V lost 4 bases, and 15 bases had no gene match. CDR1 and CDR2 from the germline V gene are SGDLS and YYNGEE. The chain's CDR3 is CASSRGDRGFFVSEAFF. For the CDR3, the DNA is TGTGCCAGCAGCCGGGGGGACAGGGGCTTTTTTGTTTCTGAAGCTTTCTTT.

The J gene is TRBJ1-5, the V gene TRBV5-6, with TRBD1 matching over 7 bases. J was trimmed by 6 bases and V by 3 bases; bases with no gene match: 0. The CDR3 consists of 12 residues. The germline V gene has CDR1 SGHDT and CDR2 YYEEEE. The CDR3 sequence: CASSYRGQPQHF. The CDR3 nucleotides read TGTGCCAGCAGCTACAGGGGTCAGCCCCAGCATTTT.

The CDR3 sequence is CSVMGGKRARETQYF. The CDR3 DNA reads TGCAGCGTCATGGGAGGGAAGAGGGCCAGAGAGACCCAGTACTTC. The chain employs TRBV29-1 and TRBJ2-5; 7 bases are a match to TRBD2. Germline-derived CDR1 and CDR2 are SQVTM and ANQGSEA. With 6 bases clipped from V and 4 bases from J, the junction kept 14 bases outside the gene matches. This CDR3 contains 15 residues. The whole variable domain, remainder taken from reference TRBV29-1 and TRBJ2-5, is SAVISQKPSRDICQRGTSLTIQCQVDSQVTMMFWYRQQPGQSLTLIATANQGSEATYESGFVIDKFPISRPNLTFSTLTVSNMSPEDSSIYLCSVMGGKRARETQYFGPGTRLLVL.

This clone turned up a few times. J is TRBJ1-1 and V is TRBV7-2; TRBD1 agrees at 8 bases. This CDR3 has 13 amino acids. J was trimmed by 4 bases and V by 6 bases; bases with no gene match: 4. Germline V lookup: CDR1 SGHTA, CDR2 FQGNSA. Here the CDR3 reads CASRNTGGTEAFF. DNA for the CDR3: TGTGCCAGCAGAAATACAGGGGGCACTGAAGCTTTCTTT.

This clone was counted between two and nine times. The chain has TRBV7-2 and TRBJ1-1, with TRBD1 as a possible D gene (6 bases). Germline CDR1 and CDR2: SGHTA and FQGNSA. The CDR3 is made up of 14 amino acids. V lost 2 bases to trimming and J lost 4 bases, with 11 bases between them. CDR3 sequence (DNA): TGTGCCAGCAGCTTAACAGGGTTGGCCACTGAAGCTTTCTTT. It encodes CASSLTGLATEAFF.

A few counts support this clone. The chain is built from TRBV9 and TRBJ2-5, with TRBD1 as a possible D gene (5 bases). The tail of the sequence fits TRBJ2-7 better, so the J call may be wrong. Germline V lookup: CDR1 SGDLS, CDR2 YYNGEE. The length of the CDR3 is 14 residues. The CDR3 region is CASSTGAFGHEQYF. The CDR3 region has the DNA TGTGCCAGCAGTACAGGAGCTTTCGGCCACGAGCAGTACTTC.

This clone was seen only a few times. CDR3 protein: CASSPGQGQYNEQFF. The CDR3 bases are TGTGCCAGCAGCCCGGGACAGGGGCAATACAATGAGCAGTTCTTC. This sequence joins TRBV9 and TRBJ2-1; 10 bases line up with TRBD1. V lost 4 bases to trimming and J lost 4 bases; unmatched junction nucleotides: 5. Germline CDR1 and CDR2: SGDLS and YYNGEE. CDR3 length: 15 amino acids.

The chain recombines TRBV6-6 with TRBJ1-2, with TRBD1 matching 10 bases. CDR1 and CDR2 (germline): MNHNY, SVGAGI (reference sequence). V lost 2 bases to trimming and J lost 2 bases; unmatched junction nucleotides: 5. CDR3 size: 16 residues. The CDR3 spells CASSYRRDRGNYGYTF. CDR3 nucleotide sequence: TGTGCCAGCAGTTACCGACGGGACAGGGGAAACTATGGCTACACCTTC.

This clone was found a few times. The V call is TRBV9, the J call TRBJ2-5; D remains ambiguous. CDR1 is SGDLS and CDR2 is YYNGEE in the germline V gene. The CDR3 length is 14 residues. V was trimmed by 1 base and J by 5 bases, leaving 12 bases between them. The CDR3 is CASSVSGVGETQYF. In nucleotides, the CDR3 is TGTGCCAGCAGCGTATCCGGTGTGGGCGAGACCCAGTACTTC.

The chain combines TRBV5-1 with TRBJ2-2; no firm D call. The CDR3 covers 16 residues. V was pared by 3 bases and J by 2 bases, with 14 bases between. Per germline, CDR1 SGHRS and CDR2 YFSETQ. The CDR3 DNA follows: TGCGCCAGCAGCTCGTCCGGGTTCCCAAACACCGGGGAGCTGTTTTTT. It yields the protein CASSSSGFPNTGELFF.

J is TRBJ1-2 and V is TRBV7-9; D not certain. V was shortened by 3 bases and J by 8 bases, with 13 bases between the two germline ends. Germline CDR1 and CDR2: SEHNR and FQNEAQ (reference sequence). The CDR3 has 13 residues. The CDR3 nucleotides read TGTGCCAGCAGCTTTACCGGGAAGCAAGGCTACACCTTC. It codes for CASSFTGKQGYTF.

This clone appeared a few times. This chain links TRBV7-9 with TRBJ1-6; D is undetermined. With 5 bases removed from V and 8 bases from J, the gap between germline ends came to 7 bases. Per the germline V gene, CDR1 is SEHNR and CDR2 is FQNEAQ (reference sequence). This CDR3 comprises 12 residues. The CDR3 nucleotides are TGTGCCAGCAGCCCCGGGGATTCACCCCTCCACTTT. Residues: CASSPGDSPLHF.

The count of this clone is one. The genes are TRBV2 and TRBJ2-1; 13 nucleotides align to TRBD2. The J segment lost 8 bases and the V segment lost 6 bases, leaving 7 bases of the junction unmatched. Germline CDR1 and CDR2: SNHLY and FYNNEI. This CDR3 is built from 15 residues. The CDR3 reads CASRETSGGAYEQFF. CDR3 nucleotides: TGTGCCAGCAGGGAAACTAGCGGGGGGGCCTATGAGCAGTTCTTC. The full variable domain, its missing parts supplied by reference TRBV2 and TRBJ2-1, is EPEVTQTPSHQVTQMGQEVILRCVPISNHLYFYWYRQILGQKVEFLVSFYNNEISEKSEIFDDQFSVERPDGSNFTLKIRSTKLEDSAMYFCASRETSGGAYEQFFGPGTRLTVL.